This T cell receptor (beta chain) originates from a study of blood T cells in healthy people across ages. Study findings and constraints: Per million T cells, the diversity of TCR beta decreased roughly linearly as age advanced. Naive T cell percentage and TCR beta diversity correlated strongly.

Between the trimmed V and J ends, which lost 7 bases and 11 bases, there was a span of 22 bases. The CDR3 spans 14 residues. About this clonotype: Its antigen is not identified.

Sample-barcoded 5' priming and a J-beta primer mix drove a second PCR of roughly 7 to 11 cycles. TCRdb passed the 5' RACE reads through MiXCR, listing each CDR3 protein once. Altogether about 1.6 million distinct CDR3 sequences are present, around 35% being singletons, with the ten largest covering approximately 11%. The chain combines TRBV12-3 or TRBV12-4 with TRBJ2-3, with D maybe TRBD2 (6 bases). Sequenced sample: blood. The clonotype comes from a woman aged 30 to 39 in good health. CDR3 sequence reads: CASNWAGLTDVQYF. Here the CDR3 DNA reads TGTGCCAGCAATTGGGCGGGGCTCACAGATGTGCAGTATTTT.